These 24 T cell receptor beta chains were sequenced from one sample in a study of blood T cell repertoires in COVID-19. Assay used: immunoSEQ multiplex PCR; TCRdb lists only in-frame clones, some missing. The sample gives roughly 250,000 clones, around nine tenths of which show up once; approximately 1.7% is in the top ten. Sequenced sample: PBMCs or T cells enriched from blood (not recorded which). These receptor sequences come from a woman in her fifties or sixties who had recovered from COVID-19.

V is TRBV7-3 and J is TRBJ1-2; D remains ambiguous. Germline V lookup: CDR1 SGHTA, CDR2 FQGTGA. V shed 5 bases and J shed 1 base, with 11 bases lying between them. The CDR3 loop spans 14 amino acids. The CDR3 loop is CASSPSSGNYGYTF. The CDR3, as DNA: TGTGCCAGCAGCCCCTCCTCGGGTAACTATGGCTACACCTTC.

CDR3 protein: CASSIVGSRNEQFF. The CDR3 coding sequence is TGTGCCAGTAGTATAGTGGGCAGCCGAAATGAGCAGTTCTTC. The chain has TRBV19 and TRBJ2-1, with D unresolved. CDR1 LNHDA and CDR2 SQIVND come from the germline V gene (reference sequence). V lost 1 base to trimming and J lost 7 bases, with 11 bases between them. This CDR3 has 14 residues.

The rearrangement uses TRBV11-2 and TRBJ2-5; 11 nucleotides line up with TRBD2. CDR3 length: 17 amino acids. CDR1 and CDR2 (germline): SGHAT, FQNNGV. The ends lost 2 bases at V and 4 bases at J; junction bases unmatched: 9. The CDR3 reads CASSLRGGLAGGETQYF. In nucleotides, the CDR3 is TGTGCCAGCAGCTTAAGAGGTGGTCTAGCGGGAGGAGAGACCCAGTACTTC.

The V call is TRBV10-3, the J call TRBJ2-7; D gene unclear. The CDR3 has 14 amino acids. Germline V gene data show CDR1 as ENHRY and CDR2 as SYGVKD. Trimming removed 3 bases from V and 4 bases from J, with 13 bases in between. The CDR3 DNA sequence: TGTGCCATCAGTGAAGGTGAACTGAGGTACGAGCAGTACTTC. It translates to CAISEGELRYEQYF.

The V call is TRBV12-5, the J call TRBJ1-5, with 9 bases identical to TRBD1. This CDR3 has 15 amino acids. The germline CDR1 and CDR2 sequences are LGHNT and FRNRAP. Trimming at V came to 4 bases and at J to 6 bases, leaving 7 bases not matched to a gene. The CDR3 loop is CASGSGTGMRQPQHF. As DNA, the CDR3 is TGTGCTAGTGGTTCGGGGACAGGGATGCGTCAGCCCCAGCATTTT.

The J gene is TRBJ1-3, the V gene TRBV14, with no clear D. The V gene lost 5 bases and the J gene lost 0 bases, with 14 bases spanning the gap. CDR3 size: 16 residues. CDR1 and CDR2 (germline): SGHDN, FVKESK. CDR3 residues: CASSKRRQFSGNTIYF. The CDR3 region has the DNA TGTGCCAGCAGCAAGAGGCGTCAGTTCTCTGGAAACACCATATATTTT. The full variable domain, with the rest looked up from reference TRBV14 and TRBJ1-3, is EAGVTQFPSHSVIEKGQTVTLRCDPISGHDNLYWYRRVMGKEIKFLLHFVKESKQDESGMPNNRFLAERTGGTYSTLKVQPAELEDSGVYFCASSKRRQFSGNTIYFGEGSWLTVV.

The CDR3 here is CASSLIAGDTGELFF. DNA of the CDR3: TGTGCCAGCAGCTTAATAGCGGGAGACACCGGGGAGCTGTTTTTT. The chain recombines TRBV11-2 with TRBJ2-2; 9 bases are shared with TRBD2. V dropped 2 bases and J dropped 3; count of bases not matched to a gene: 1. The CDR3 runs to 15 residues. CDR1 SGHAT and CDR2 FQNNGV come from the germline V gene. Supplemented by reference TRBV11-2 and TRBJ2-2, the full variable domain reads EAGVAQSPRYKIIEKRQSVAFWCNPISGHATLYWYQQILGQGPKLLIQFQNNGVVDDSQLPKDRFSAERLKGVDSTLKIQPAKLEDSAVYLCASSLIAGDTGELFFGEGSRLTVL.

The chain recombines TRBV29-1 with TRBJ2-1, with TRBD2 matching 9 bases. V dropped 8 bases and J dropped 0; count of bases not matched to a gene: 11. The CDR3 totals 16 residues. Germline CDR1 is SQVTM and CDR2 is ANQGSEA. CDR3 protein: CSLLPSGASSYNEQFF. In nucleotides, the CDR3 is TGCAGCCTACTCCCTAGCGGGGCCAGCTCCTACAATGAGCAGTTCTTC.

This chain connects TRBV18 to TRBJ2-3, with a tentative D call TRBD2 (5 bases). The length of the CDR3 is 16 residues. The germline V gene has CDR1 KGHSH and CDR2 LQKENI. Trimming took off 3 bases at V and 1 base at J, with 14 bases between the two ends. CDR3 sequence: CASSPFEGVGTDTQYF. The CDR3 DNA follows: TGTGCCAGCTCACCGTTTGAGGGTGTAGGCACAGATACGCAGTATTTT.

This chain uses TRBV27 with TRBJ2-1; 7 bases are a match to TRBD2. The J segment lost 5 bases and the V segment lost 3 bases, leaving 7 bases of the junction unmatched. In germline, CDR1 is MNHEY, CDR2 SMNVEV (reference sequence). This CDR3 is built from 15 residues. The DNA for the CDR3 is TGTGCCAGCAGTTTCGGCGGGAGTACCCACAATGAGCAGTTCTTC. It translates to CASSFGGSTHNEQFF.

This chain links TRBV7-2 with TRBJ1-5, with D unresolved. The CDR3 loop spans 13 amino acids. Per germline, CDR1 SGHTA and CDR2 FQGNSA. Between the trimmed V and J ends, which lost 4 bases and 3 bases, there was a span of 7 bases. This chain's CDR3 is CASSYINNQPQHF. The CDR3 nucleotides read TGTGCCAGCAGCTACATTAACAATCAGCCCCAGCATTTT. The whole variable domain, filled in from reference TRBV7-2 and TRBJ1-5, reads GAGVSQSPSNKVTEKGKDVELRCDPISGHTALYWYRQSLGQGLEFLIYFQGNSAPDKSGLPSDRFSAERTGGSVSTLTIQRTQQEDSAVYLCASSYINNQPQHFGDGTRLSIL.

This clone was counted between two and nine times. The chain couples TRBV7-2 to TRBJ1-1, with a possible D match to TRBD1 (6 bases). V lost 2 bases, J lost 7 bases, and 11 bases lay in between. The CDR3 covers 13 residues. CDR1 is SGHTA and CDR2 is FQGNSA in the germline V gene. CDR3 amino acids: CASSLPSTGEAFF. In DNA form, the CDR3 reads TGTGCCAGCAGCTTACCATCGACAGGTGAAGCTTTCTTT.

The DNA for the CDR3 is TGCGCCAGCAGCCAAGGGAGGGTCCATTCACCCCTCCACTTT. Amino acids: CASSQGRVHSPLHF. This chain connects TRBV4-1 to TRBJ1-6; unclear D gene. In germline, CDR1 is MGHRA, CDR2 YSYEKL. The V end was cut by 1 base, the J end by 8 bases, with 9 bases between. The CDR3 sequence is 14 residues long.

J is TRBJ1-2 and V is TRBV27; 7 bases match TRBD1. The germline V gene has CDR1 MNHEY and CDR2 SMNVEV (reference sequence). This CDR3 is built from 12 residues. J gave up 2 bases and V 7 bases, and 1 base lay outside the gene matches. In DNA, the CDR3 is TGTGCCAGCATGACAGGGAACTATGGCTACACCTTC. Encoded protein: CASMTGNYGYTF.

A word on this clone: Other DNA sequences of this sample code for an identical CDR3. The chain uses TRBV10-3 and TRBJ1-5, with D perhaps matching TRBD1 (6 bases). The CDR3 length is 13 residues. Germline V CDR1 and CDR2: ENHRY, SYGVKD. V gave up 4 bases and J gave up 3 bases, with 7 bases separating them. The CDR3 region is CAISGTANQPQHF. The CDR3 region has the DNA TGTGCCATCAGTGGGACAGCCAATCAGCCCCAGCATTTT.

This chain connects TRBV18 to TRBJ2-5, with D maybe TRBD1 (5 bases). Germline loops: CDR1 KGHSH, CDR2 LQKENI. Trimming shortened V by 4 bases and J by 4 bases, and 10 bases separated the two germline ends. There are 13 residues in the CDR3. CDR3 sequence (DNA): TGTGCCAGCTCACGGGGCGCCGGAGAGACCCAGTACTTC. Protein: CASSRGAGETQYF.

The rearrangement links TRBV6-5 to TRBJ1-1, with TRBD1 matching over 8 bases. Unmatched junction bases numbered 3, after V lost 6 bases and J lost 0 bases. This CDR3 comprises 14 residues. From germline, CDR1 is MNHEY and CDR2 SVGAGI. For the CDR3, the DNA is TGTGCCAGCAGCAGGACAGGGATGAACACTGAAGCTTTCTTT. Protein sequence: CASSRTGMNTEAFF.

This clone has a single count. The CDR3: CASSERQGGYEQYF. CDR3 in DNA: TGTGCCAGCAGTGAGAGACAGGGGGGCTACGAGCAGTACTTC. The genes are TRBV2 and TRBJ2-7, with 9 bases aligning to TRBD1. Looked up from germline, CDR1 is SNHLY and CDR2 is FYNNEI. V lost 3 bases and J lost 3; bases outside the gene matches: 3. This CDR3 spans 14 amino acids. The full variable domain, in which reference TRBV2 and TRBJ2-7 provide the parts outside the CDR3, is EPEVTQTPSHQVTQMGQEVILRCVPISNHLYFYWYRQILGQKVEFLVSFYNNEISEKSEIFDDQFSVERPDGSNFTLKIRSTKLEDSAMYFCASSERQGGYEQYFGPGTRLTVT.

This clone was detected only once. The chain recombines TRBV28 with TRBJ1-2; D remains unclear. Germline CDR1 and CDR2: MDHEN and SYDVKM. The length of the CDR3 is 17 residues. Trimming took 2 bases from V and 6 from J, leaving 22 bases between them. The CDR3 bases are TGTGCCAGCAGTTTAAGATGGTCGGCCCCGTCCGGAGATGGCTACACCTTC. It codes for CASSLRWSAPSGDGYTF.

The chain employs TRBV30 and TRBJ2-7; 10 bases agree with TRBD2. From germline, CDR1 is GTSNPN and CDR2 SVGIG (reference sequence). Germline trimming cut 2 bases from V and 3 bases from J; bases unmatched to any gene: 10. The CDR3 contains 16 residues. Here the CDR3 reads CAWSNDLAGEGYEQYF. In DNA, the CDR3 is TGTGCCTGGAGTAATGACCTAGCGGGAGAGGGCTACGAGCAGTACTTC.

V gene TRBV28 combines with J gene TRBJ1-2, with 12 positions matching TRBD1. This CDR3 contains 14 residues. After removal of 8 bases from V and 7 bases from J, the junction contained 8 bases not matched to a gene. Germline V gene sequence: CDR1 MDHEN, CDR2 SYDVKM. CDR3 residues: CASLIGTGGSGYTF. In nucleotides, the CDR3 is TGTGCCAGCCTAATAGGGACAGGGGGCTCTGGCTACACCTTC.

The rearrangement links TRBV2 to TRBJ2-3, with D hard to call. Trimming shortened V by 0 bases and J by 8 bases, and 9 bases separated the two germline ends. The CDR3 runs 13 residues. In germline, CDR1 is SNHLY, CDR2 FYNNEI. CDR3 sequence: CASSEAKVATQYF. CDR3 nucleotide sequence: TGTGCCAGCAGTGAAGCAAAGGTAGCTACGCAGTATTTT.

The chain is built from TRBV5-1 and TRBJ2-3; 11 bases match TRBD2. The V and J ends lost 0 bases and 10 bases, in that order; junction bases with no gene match: 16. The germline V gene encodes CDR1 SGHRS and CDR2 YFSETQ. CDR3 length: 18 residues. This CDR3 is CASSLGLAGNRRSVAQYF. DNA of the CDR3: TGCGCCAGCAGCTTGGGACTAGCGGGAAACCGCCGGAGTGTGGCGCAGTATTTT.

V gene TRBV19 combines with J gene TRBJ1-3; TRBD1 matches 8 bases. Germline CDR1 LNHDA, CDR2 SQIVND (reference sequence). With V trimmed by 5 bases and J by 3 bases, 6 bases remained unmatched. The length of the CDR3 is 15 residues. CDR3 loop: CASSFGQGRGNTIYF. The CDR3 nucleotides read TGTGCCAGTAGTTTCGGACAGGGTCGTGGAAACACCATATATTTT.